Reported below is one T cell receptor (beta chain). What it binds is unknown. This specimen comes from a study of graft-versus-host responses after intestinal transplantation. About the study: Recipients had transplants, and these were multivisceral, liver-intestinal, or isolated intestinal. Anti-thymocyte globulin induction, then tacrolimus and steroids for around three years, went to all recipients. Study-wide findings and caveats: GvH clones were identified in recipient marrow, with some first appearing in ileum or blood. Declines in HvG clones occurring early post-transplant were associated with peak circulating GvH clone levels.

Some clones are missing from TCRdb's copy, which holds only in-frame ones; the method was immunoSEQ multiplex PCR. The repertoire has around 130,000 clones, 85% to 95% of them found once; the top ten carry roughly 0.17%. The specimen was unstimulated CD4+ T cells sorted from spleen or lymph node cells, collected before intestinal transplant. This receptor was obtained from a human donor who received an intestinal transplant.

The CDR3 coding sequence is TGTGCCAGCAGCCAAGATTCGGGGGTCCCCTACGAGCAGTACTTC. It yields the protein CASSQDSGVPYEQYF. The rearrangement joins TRBV4-2 to TRBJ2-7; possible D gene TRBD2, 6 bases. The CDR3 is 15 residues long. V was shortened by 0 bases and J by 2 bases, with 11 bases between the two germline ends. The V gene's germline CDR1 is LGHNA and CDR2 YNFKEQ.